Listed below are T cell receptor beta chains from one sample, sequenced in a study of blood T cells in healthy people across ages. Each CDR3 protein is one row after TCRdb ran MiXCR on the 5' RACE reads. The sample has about 680,000 distinct CDR3 sequences, more than 40% seen once. The sequenced sample was blood. The receptors shown here come from an older woman in good health. Both conserved end residues are trimmed from each CDR3. The size field is filled for only some rows; it gives once, few, many or a size class.

v_call clone_size cdr3_aa
TRBV7-2 once ASSRLLDRGQDYGYT
TRBV2 . ASSSRDRGHGYT
TRBV7-2 few ASSLDMSSRY
TRBV12-3/TRBV12-4 . ASSQFEGTYNEQY
TRBV25-1 . ASSDYRYNEQF
TRBV29-1 . SVVREANTGELF
TRBV5-5 . ARSLEGRERTYSYT
TRBV5-1 . ASSGLTANYGYT
TRBV12-3/TRBV12-4 . ASRMNTEAF
TRBV5-6 few ASSRGYETQY
TRBV28 . ASRSIDREDYGYT
TRBV21-1 . ASSKVAGMNTEAF
TRBV7-2 . ASSSTTGQGTYEQY
TRBV12-3/TRBV12-4 . ASRDPWNTEAF
TRBV20-1 . SAREVGRGFGETQY
TRBV27 . ASSLDRGRETDTQY
TRBV28 few ASSLPGGRWETQY
TRBV6-6 . ASSYPGGGEQY
TRBV20-1 . SAYGTGGGQETQY